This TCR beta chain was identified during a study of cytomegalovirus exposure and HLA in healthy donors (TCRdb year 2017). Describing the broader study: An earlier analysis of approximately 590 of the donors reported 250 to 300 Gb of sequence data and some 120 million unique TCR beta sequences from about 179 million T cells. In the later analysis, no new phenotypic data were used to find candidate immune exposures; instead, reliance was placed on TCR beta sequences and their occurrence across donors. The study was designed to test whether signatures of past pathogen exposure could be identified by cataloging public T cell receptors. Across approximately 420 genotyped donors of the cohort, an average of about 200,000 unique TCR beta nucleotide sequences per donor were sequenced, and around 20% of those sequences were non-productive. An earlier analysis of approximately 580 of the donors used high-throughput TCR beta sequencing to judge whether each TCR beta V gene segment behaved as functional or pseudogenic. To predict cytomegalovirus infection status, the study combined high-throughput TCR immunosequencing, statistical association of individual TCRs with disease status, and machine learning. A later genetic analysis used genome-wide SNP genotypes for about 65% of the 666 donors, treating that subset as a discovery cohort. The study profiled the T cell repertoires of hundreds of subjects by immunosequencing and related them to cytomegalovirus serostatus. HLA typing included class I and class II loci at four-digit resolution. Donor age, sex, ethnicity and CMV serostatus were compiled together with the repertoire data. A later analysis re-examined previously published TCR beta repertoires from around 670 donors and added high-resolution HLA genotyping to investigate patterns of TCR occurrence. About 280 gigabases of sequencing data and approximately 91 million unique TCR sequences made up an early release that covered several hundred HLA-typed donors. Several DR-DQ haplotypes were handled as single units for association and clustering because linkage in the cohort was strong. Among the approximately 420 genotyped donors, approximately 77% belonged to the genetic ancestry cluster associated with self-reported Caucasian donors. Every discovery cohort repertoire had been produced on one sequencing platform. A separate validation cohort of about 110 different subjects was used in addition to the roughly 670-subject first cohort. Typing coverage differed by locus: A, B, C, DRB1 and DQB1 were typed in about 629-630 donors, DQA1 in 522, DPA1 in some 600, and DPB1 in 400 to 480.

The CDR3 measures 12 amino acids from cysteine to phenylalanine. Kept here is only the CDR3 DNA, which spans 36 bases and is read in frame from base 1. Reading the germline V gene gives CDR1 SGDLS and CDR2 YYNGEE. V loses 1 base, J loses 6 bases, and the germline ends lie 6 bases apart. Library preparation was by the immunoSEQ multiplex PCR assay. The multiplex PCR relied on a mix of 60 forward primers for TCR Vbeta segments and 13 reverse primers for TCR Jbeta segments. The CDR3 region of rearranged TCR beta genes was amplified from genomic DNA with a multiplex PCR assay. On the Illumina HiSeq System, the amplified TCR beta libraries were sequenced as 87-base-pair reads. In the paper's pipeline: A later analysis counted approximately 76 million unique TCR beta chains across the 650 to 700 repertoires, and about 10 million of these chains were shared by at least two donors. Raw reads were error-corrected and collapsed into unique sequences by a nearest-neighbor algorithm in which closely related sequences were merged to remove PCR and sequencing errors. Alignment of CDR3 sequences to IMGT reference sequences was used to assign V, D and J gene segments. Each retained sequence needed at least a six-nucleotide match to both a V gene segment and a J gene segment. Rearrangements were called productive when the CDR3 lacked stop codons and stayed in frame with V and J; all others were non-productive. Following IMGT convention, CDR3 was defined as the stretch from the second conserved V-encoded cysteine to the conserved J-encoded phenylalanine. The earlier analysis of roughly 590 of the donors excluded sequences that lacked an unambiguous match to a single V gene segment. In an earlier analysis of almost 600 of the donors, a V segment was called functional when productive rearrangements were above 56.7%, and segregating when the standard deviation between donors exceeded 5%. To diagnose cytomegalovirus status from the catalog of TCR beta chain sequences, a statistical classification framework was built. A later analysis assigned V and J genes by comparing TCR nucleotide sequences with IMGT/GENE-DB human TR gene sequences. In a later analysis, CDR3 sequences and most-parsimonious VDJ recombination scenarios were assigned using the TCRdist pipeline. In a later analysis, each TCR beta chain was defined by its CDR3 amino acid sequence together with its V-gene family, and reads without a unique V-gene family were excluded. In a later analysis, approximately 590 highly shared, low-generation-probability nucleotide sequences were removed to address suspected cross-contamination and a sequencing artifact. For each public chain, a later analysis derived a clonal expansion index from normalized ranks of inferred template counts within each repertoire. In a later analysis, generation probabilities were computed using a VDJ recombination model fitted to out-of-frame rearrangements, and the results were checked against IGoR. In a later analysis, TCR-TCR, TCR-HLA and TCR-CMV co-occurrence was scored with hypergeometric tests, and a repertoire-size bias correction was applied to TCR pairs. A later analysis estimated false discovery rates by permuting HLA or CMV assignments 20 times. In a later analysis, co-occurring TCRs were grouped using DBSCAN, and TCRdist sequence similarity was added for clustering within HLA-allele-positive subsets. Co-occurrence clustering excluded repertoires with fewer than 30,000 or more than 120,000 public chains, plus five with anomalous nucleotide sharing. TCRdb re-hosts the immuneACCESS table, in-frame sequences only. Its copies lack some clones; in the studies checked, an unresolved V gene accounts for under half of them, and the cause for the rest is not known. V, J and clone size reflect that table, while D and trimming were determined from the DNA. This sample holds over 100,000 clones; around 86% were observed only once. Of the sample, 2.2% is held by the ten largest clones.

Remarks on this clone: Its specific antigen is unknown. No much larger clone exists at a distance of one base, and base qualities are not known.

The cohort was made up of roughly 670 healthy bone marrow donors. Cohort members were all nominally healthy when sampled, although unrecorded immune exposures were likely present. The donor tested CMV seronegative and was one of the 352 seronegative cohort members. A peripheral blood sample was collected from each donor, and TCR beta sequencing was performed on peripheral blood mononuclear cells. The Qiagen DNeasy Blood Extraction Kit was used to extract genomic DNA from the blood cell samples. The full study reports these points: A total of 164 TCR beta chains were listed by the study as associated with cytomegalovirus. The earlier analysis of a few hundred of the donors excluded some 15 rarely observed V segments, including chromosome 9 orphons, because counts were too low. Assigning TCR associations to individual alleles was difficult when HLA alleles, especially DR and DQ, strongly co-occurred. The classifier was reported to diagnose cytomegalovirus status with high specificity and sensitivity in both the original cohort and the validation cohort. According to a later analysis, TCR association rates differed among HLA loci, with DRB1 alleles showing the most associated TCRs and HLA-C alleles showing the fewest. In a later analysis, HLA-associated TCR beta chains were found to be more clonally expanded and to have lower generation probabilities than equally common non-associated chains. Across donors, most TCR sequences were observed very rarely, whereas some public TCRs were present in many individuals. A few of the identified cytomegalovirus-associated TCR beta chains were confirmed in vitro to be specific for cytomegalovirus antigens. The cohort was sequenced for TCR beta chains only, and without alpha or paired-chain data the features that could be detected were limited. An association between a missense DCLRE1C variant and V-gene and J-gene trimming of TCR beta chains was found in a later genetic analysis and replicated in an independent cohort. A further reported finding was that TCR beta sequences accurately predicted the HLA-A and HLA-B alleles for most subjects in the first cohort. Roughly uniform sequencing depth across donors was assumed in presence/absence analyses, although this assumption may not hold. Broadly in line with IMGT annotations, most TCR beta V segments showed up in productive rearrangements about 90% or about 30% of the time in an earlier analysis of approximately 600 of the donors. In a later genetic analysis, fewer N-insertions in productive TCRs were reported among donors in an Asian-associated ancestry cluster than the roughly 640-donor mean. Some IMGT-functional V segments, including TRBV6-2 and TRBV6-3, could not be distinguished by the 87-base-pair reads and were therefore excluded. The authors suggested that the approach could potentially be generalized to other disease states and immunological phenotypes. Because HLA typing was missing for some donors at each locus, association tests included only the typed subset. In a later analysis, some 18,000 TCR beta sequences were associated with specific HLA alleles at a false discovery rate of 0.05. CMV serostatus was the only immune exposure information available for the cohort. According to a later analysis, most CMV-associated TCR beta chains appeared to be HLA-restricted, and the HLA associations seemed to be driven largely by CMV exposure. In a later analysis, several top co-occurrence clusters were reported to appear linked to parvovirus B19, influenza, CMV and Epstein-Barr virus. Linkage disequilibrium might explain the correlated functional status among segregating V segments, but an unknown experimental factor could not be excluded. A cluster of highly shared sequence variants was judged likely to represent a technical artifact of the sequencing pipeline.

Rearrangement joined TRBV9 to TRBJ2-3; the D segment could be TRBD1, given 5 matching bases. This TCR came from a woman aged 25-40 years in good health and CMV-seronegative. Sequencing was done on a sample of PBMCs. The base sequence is TGTGCCAGCAGCGTAAAGGGGGATACGCAGTATTTT. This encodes CASSVKGDTQYF.